Listed below are T cell receptor beta chains from one sample, sequenced in a study of shared clonotypes between healthy human individuals. TCRdb keeps only in-frame clones here, not all; method: immunoSEQ multiplex PCR. Among a few million clones listed, under 97% were seen once. The sequencing sample was made of naive CD4+ T cells sorted from blood. These receptors all stem from a man aged 18 to 30 in good health. Each CDR3 is given with its conserved first and last residue. Fields, in order: D gene, J gene, V gene, clone size, CDR3 DNA, CDR3 protein. D genes are given only for firm matches. The size field is filled for only some rows; it gives once, few, many or a size class.

. TRBJ2-4 TRBV6-5 . TGTGCCAGCAGTTCCTCAGGGTCGGGCATTCAGTACTTC CASSSSGSGIQYF
. TRBJ1-2 TRBV6-5 . TGTGCCAGCAGCCGTCAGCAATCAGGCGGCTACACCTTC CASSRQQSGGYTF
TRBD2 TRBJ2-5 TRBV5-6 . TGTGCCAGCAGCCCCCAACTAGCGGGGGGGCGTGAGACCCAGTACTTC CASSPQLAGGRETQYF
. TRBJ1-6 TRBV28 . TGTGCCAGCATTGACACACCGGTGGGTTCACCCCTCCACTTT CASIDTPVGSPLHF
TRBD2 TRBJ2-3 TRBV5-1 . TGCGCCAGCAGCGGGAGCGGGAGGGTCACAGATACGCAGTATTTT CASSGSGRVTDTQYF
. TRBJ2-3 TRBV4-3 . TGCGCCAGCCGGCGGGGAAGCACAGATACGCAGTATTTT CASRRGSTDTQYF
TRBD1 TRBJ2-7 TRBV5-6 . TGTGCCAGCAGCCGTCGACAGGGAACCTACGAGCAGTACTTC CASSRRQGTYEQYF
. TRBJ1-3 TRBV30 . TGTGCCTGCCTCCCCTCCAGGGTCTCTGGAAACACCATATATTTT CACLPSRVSGNTIYF
. TRBJ1-2 TRBV19 once TGTGCCAGTACAGAAGGAAACTATGGCTACACCTTC CASTEGNYGYTF
. TRBJ2-3 TRBV30 . TGTGCCTGGAGTAGGGGCAGTGGCACAGATACGCAGTATTTT CAWSRGSGTDTQYF
. TRBJ2-1 TRBV5-1 . TGCGCCAGCAGCTTGAGGGGGATCTACAATGAGCAGTTCTTC CASSLRGIYNEQFF
. TRBJ1-6 TRBV6-1 . TGTGCCAGCAGTGAGCTGACAGGTACCCCTTCACCCCTCCACTTT CASSELTGTPSPLHF
. TRBJ2-7 TRBV7-9 . TGTGCCAGCAGCGCCGATCACGAGCAGTACTTC CASSADHEQYF
. TRBJ1-4 TRBV28 . TGTGCCAGTATCAGTCCCCCGGAGGAAAAACTGTTTTTT CASISPPEEKLFF
. TRBJ2-1 TRBV4-1 once TGCGCCAGCAGTCCAGGCGGCGCAATTTACAATGAGCAGTTCTTC CASSPGGAIYNEQFF
TRBD2 TRBJ2-1 TRBV19 . TGTGCCAGTAGTAGTACTTTAGCGGGAGAGCAGTTCTTC CASSSTLAGEQFF
TRBD1 TRBJ2-3 TRBV6-5 . TGTGCCAGCAGCCCAGGACAGGGGAGGGCGGATACGCAGTATTTT CASSPGQGRADTQYF
TRBD1 TRBJ2-7 TRBV30 . TGTGCCTGGAACACAGGGGGATCGTCCGACGAGCAGTACTTC CAWNTGGSSDEQYF
TRBD2 TRBJ2-7 TRBV4-1 . TGCGCCAGCAGCCAAGATAGGGGAGGACTAGCGGGTGGCTACGAGCAGTACTTC CASSQDRGGLAGGYEQYF
. TRBJ2-5 TRBV5-1 . TGCGCCAGCAGCTTCGGGGACTGGGACCAAGAGACCCAGTACTTC CASSFGDWDQETQYF
TRBD1 TRBJ1-2 TRBV6-1 . TGTGCCAGCAGTGAAAGGACAGGGGGAGGCTACACCTTC CASSERTGGGYTF
. TRBJ1-6 TRBV5-1 . TGCGCCAGCAGCTTTGGAGCCGGGGGTGGTTCACCCCTCCACTTT CASSFGAGGGSPLHF
. TRBJ2-7 TRBV6-5 . TGTGCCAGCAGTTACTCGAGAGGCGGGACCTACGAGCAGTACTTC CASSYSRGGTYEQYF
. TRBJ2-3 TRBV4-1 once TGCGCCAGCAGCCAAGAGAGGGCCTTGACGCAGTATTTT CASSQERALTQYF
TRBD1 TRBJ1-5 TRBV19 . TGTGCCAGTGGACCCGGGACAGGTGTTTTTGAGCCCCAGCATTTT CASGPGTGVFEPQHF
. TRBJ1-1 TRBV27 . TGTGCCAGCAGTTTAAGGGGGGGAGGCACTGAAGCTTTCTTT CASSLRGGGTEAFF
TRBD1 TRBJ1-4 TRBV27 . TGTGCCAGCAGTAGGTCCGGGACAGGGGCAACTAATGAAAAACTGTTTTTT CASSRSGTGATNEKLFF
. TRBJ1-4 TRBV27 . TGTGCCAGCAGTTCTACAGGATTCGCAGTAAAACTGTTTTTT CASSSTGFAVKLFF
. TRBJ1-1 TRBV27 . TGTGCCAGCAGTTTAAGGGCGGGCTGGACTGAAGCTTTCTTT CASSLRAGWTEAFF
. TRBJ1-5 TRBV5-6 . TGTGCCAGCAGCTTGAGGGTGGCCCAGCATTTT CASSLRVAQHF
. TRBJ1-2 TRBV2 . TGTGCCAGCAGGGGAACCGGGACTAATGGCTACACCTTC CASRGTGTNGYTF
. TRBJ1-1 TRBV30 . TGTGCCTATCGGGGTGAGAGTAACACTGAAGCTTTCTTT CAYRGESNTEAFF
TRBD2 TRBJ2-1 TRBV9 . TGTGCCAGCAGCGTAAGGACGGGGGGGCCGGGTGAGCAGTTCTTC CASSVRTGGPGEQFF
. TRBJ2-2 TRBV7-2 . TGTGCCAGCAGCCCCGCCCCTCGGGAGATAACCGGGGAGCTGTTTTTT CASSPAPREITGELFF
TRBD2 TRBJ2-7 TRBV19 . TGTGCCAGTAGTGCGACTAGCTTGGGGGACTACGAGCAGTACTTC CASSATSLGDYEQYF
TRBD1 TRBJ1-5 TRBV7-8 . TGTGCCTCGGGACAGGGCAGCAATCAGCCCCAGCATTTT CASGQGSNQPQHF
TRBD2 TRBJ2-7 TRBV10-3 . TGTGCCATCAGTGAGACTAGCGGGGCATATTACGAGCAGTACTTC CAISETSGAYYEQYF
. TRBJ2-7 TRBV5-1 . TGCGCCAGCAGTCAGGGCAACTACGAGCAGTACTTC CASSQGNYEQYF
TRBD1 TRBJ1-2 TRBV5-4 . TGTGCCAGCAGCCCGAGTGGGTTCGCCGGGACAGGGACGGGCTACACCTTC CASSPSGFAGTGTGYTF
TRBD2 TRBJ2-2 TRBV4-3 once TGCGCCAGCAGCCAAACGGGACTAGCGGGAGGTGGGGAGCTGTTTTTT CASSQTGLAGGGELFF
. TRBJ1-5 TRBV10-1 . TGCGCCAGCAGTGAGGGGTGGGGACCGTGGGCCCCTAGCAATCAGCCCCAGCATTTT CASSEGWGPWAPSNQPQHF
TRBD2 TRBJ2-2 TRBV5-6 . TGTGCCAGCACCTTGAGGACTAGCGGGGTAAACACCGGGGAGCTGTTTTTT CASTLRTSGVNTGELFF
. TRBJ2-5 TRBV14 . TGTGCCAGCAGTACGGCCCCAGGGGAGACCCAGTACTTC CASSTAPGETQYF
. TRBJ1-3 TRBV7-8 . TGTGCCAGCAGCTCCAAGAGGGATCCTGGAAACACCATATATTTT CASSSKRDPGNTIYF
. TRBJ2-3 TRBV9 . TGTGCCAGCAGCGTCCAACAGGGGGGGACAGATACGCAGTATTTT CASSVQQGGTDTQYF
. TRBJ1-3 TRBV9 . TGTGCCAGCAGCGCAGAGACAGACTCTGGAAACACCATATATTTT CASSAETDSGNTIYF
. TRBJ1-1 TRBV6-5 . TGTGCCAGCAGTACACGGACGGGGAACACTGAAGCTTTCTTT CASSTRTGNTEAFF
TRBD1 TRBJ1-1 TRBV7-8 . TGTGCCAGCAGCTACGCCGGGACAGGGATTTTCTTT CASSYAGTGIFF
. TRBJ2-1 TRBV6-6 . TGTGCCAGCAGTTACCCTACTCCCGGAGAGCAGTTCTTC CASSYPTPGEQFF
TRBD1 TRBJ2-3 TRBV5-6 once TGTGCCAGCAGCCGCGACAGGGGCCAAACAGATACGCAGTATTTT CASSRDRGQTDTQYF
. TRBJ2-5 TRBV13 . TGTGCCAGCAGCTTAGCGTCTTGGGGAAACTTTCAAGAGACCCAGTACTTC CASSLASWGNFQETQYF
. TRBJ2-5 TRBV10-3 . TGTGCCATCAGTGATAGGAGAAGACAGGACCACCAAGAGACCCAGTACTTC CAISDRRRQDHQETQYF
TRBD2 TRBJ2-1 TRBV7-2 . TGTGCCAGCACCCGGACTAGCGGGAGCGATGAGCAGTTCTTC CASTRTSGSDEQFF